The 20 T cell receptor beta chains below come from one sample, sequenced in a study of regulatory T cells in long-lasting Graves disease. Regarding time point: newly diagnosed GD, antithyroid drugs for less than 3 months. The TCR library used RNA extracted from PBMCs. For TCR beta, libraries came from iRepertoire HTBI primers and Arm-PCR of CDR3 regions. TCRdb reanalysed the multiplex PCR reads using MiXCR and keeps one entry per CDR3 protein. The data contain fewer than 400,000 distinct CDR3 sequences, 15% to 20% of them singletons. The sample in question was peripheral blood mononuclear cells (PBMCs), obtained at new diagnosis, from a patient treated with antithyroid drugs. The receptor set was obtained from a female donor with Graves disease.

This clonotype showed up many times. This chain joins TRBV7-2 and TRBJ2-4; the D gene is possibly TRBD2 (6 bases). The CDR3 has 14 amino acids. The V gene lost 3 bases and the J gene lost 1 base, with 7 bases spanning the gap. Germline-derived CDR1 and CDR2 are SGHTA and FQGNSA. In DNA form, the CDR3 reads TGTGCCAGCAGCTTTCGGGGGGCCAAAAACATTCAGTACTTC. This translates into CASSFRGAKNIQYF.

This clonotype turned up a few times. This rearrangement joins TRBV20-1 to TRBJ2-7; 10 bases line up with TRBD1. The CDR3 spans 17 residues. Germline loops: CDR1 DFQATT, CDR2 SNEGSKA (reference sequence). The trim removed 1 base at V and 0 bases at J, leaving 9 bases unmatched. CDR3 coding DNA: TGCAGTGCTAGAGGGGGACAGGGGCCAGTAAGCTCCTACGAGCAGTACTTC. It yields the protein CSARGGQGPVSSYEQYF.

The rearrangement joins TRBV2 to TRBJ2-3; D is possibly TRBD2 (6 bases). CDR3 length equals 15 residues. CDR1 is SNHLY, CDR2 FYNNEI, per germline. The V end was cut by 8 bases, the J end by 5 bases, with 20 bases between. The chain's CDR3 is CASGLLGGIIDTQYF. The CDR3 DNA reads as TGTGCCAGCGGGCTGTTAGGCGGGATTATAGATACGCAGTATTTT.

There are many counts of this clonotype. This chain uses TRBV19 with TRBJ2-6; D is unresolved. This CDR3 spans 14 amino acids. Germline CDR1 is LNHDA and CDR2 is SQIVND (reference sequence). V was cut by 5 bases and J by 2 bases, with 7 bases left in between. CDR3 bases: TGTGCCAGTAGTGTCTACGCTGGGGCCAACGTCCTGACTTTC. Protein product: CASSVYAGANVLTF.

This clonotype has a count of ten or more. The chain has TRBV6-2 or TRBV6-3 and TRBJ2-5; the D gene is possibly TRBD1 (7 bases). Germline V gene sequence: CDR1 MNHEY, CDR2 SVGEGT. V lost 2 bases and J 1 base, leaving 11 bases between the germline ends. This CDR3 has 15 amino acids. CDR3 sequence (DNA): TGTGCCAGCAGTTACCCAGGGGGAGGCCAAGAGACCCAGTACTTC. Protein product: CASSYPGGGQETQYF.

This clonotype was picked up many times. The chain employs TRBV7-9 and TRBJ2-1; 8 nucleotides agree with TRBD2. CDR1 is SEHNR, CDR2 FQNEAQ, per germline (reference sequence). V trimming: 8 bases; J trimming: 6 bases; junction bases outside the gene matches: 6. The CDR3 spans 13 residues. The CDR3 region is CASRTGGGNEQFF. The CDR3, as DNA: TGTGCCAGCCGGACGGGAGGGGGCAATGAGCAGTTCTTC.

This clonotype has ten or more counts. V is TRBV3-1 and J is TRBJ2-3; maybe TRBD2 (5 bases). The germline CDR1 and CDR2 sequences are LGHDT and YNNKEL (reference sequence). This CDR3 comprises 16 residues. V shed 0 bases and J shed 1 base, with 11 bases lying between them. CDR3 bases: TGTGCCAGCAGCCAAGATCCGCGGCGGGGCACAGATACGCAGTATTTT. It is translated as CASSQDPRRGTDTQYF.

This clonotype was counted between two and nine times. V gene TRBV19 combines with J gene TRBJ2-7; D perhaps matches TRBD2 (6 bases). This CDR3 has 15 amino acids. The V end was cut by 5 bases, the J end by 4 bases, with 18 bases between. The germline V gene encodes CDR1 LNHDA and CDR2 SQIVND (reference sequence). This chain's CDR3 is CASSPQTRTPYEQYF. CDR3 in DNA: TGTGCCAGTAGTCCCCAGACTAGAACTCCTTACGAGCAGTACTTC.

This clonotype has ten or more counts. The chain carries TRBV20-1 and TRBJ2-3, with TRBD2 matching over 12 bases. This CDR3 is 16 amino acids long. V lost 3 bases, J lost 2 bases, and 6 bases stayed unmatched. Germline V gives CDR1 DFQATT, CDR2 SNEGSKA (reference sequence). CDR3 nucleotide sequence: TGCAGTGCTAGGCGGCTAGCGGGAGGGAACACAGATACGCAGTATTTT. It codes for CSARRLAGGNTDTQYF.

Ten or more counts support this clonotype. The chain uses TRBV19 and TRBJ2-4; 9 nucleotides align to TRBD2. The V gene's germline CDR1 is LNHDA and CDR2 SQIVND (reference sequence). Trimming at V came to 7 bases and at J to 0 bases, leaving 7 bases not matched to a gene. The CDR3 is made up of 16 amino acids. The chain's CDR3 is CASKLAGNIAKNIQYF. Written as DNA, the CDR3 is TGTGCCAGTAAGCTAGCGGGGAACATAGCCAAAAACATTCAGTACTTC.

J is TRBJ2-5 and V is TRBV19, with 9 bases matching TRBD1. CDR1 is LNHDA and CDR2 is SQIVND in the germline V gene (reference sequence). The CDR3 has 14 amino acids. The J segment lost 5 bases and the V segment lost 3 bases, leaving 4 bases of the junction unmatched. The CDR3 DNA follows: TGTGCCAGTAGTATGGGACAGGGAGGGGAGACCCAGTACTTC. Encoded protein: CASSMGQGGETQYF.

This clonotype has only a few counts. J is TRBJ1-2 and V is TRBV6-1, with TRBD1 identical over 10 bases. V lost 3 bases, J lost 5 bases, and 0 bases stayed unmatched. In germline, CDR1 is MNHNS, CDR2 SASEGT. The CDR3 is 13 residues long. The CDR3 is CASSEGQGYGYTF. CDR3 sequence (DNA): TGTGCCAGCAGTGAGGGACAGGGGTATGGCTACACCTTC.

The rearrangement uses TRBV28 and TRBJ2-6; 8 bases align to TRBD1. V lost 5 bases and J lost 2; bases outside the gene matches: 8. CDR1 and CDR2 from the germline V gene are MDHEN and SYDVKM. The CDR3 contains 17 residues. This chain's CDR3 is CASSPYSQGAGANVLTF. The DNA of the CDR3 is TGTGCCAGCAGTCCGTATTCACAGGGGGCTGGGGCCAACGTCCTGACTTTC.

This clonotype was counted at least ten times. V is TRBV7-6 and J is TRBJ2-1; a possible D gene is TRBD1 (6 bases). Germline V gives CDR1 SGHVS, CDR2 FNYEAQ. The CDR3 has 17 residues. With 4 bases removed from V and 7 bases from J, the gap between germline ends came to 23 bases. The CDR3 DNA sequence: TGTGCCAGCAGCTCCTTTCCGGGACAACGCAGGAAGAATGAGCAGTTCTTC. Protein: CASSSFPGQRRKNEQFF.

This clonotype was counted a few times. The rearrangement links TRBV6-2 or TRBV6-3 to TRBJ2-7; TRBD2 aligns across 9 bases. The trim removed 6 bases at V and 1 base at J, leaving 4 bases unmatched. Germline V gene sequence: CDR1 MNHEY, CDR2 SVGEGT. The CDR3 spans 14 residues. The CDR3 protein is CASRGLALSYEQYF. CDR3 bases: TGTGCCAGCAGAGGACTAGCGCTTTCCTACGAGCAGTACTTC.

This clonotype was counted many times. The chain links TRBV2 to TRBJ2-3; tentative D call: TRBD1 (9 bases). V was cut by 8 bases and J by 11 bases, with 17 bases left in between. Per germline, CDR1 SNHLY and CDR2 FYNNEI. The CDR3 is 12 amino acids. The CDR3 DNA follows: TGTGCCAGCTTAGCGGGACAGGGAGGGCAGTATTTT. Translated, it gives CASLAGQGGQYF.

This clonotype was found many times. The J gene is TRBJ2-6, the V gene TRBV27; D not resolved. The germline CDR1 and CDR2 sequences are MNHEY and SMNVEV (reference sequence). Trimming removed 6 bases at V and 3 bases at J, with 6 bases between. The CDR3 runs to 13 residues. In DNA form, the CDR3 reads TGTGCCAGCAGCTCGAGTGGGGCCAACGTCCTGACTTTC. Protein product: CASSSSGANVLTF.

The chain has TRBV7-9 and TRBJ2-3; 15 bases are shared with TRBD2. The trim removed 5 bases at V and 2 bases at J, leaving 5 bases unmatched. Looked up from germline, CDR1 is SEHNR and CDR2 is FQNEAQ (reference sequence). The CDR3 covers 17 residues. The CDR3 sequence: CASSPGLAGGHTDTQYF. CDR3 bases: TGTGCCAGCAGCCCGGGACTAGCGGGAGGACACACAGATACGCAGTATTTT.

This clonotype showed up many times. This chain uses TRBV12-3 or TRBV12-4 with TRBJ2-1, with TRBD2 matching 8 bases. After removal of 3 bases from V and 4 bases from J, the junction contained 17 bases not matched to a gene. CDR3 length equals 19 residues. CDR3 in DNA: TGTGCCAGCAGTTTTGAGGGACTAGAGGACCCCAGCTCATACAATGAGCAGTTCTTC. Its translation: CASSFEGLEDPSSYNEQFF.

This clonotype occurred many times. The CDR3 DNA is TGTGCCAGCAGCCTCGGGGCAAACACTGAAGCTTTCTTT. This gives the protein CASSLGANTEAFF. The genes are TRBV11-3 and TRBJ1-1; D perhaps matches TRBD1 (5 bases). CDR1 and CDR2 from the germline V gene are SGHNT and YENEEA. V shed 5 bases and J shed 2 bases, with 9 bases lying between them. The CDR3 length is 13 residues.